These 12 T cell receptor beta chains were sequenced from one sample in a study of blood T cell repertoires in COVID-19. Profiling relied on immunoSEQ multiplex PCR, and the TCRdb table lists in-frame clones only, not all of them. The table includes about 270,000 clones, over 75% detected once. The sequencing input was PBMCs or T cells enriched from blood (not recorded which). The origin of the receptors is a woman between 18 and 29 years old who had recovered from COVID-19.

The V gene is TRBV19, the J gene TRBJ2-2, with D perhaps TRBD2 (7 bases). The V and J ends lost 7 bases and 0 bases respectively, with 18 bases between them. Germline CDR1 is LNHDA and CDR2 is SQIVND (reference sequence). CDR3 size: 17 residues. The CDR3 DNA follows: TGTGCCAGTATCCACTGGGGCGGGGGCCCGAACACCGGGGAGCTGTTTTTT. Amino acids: CASIHWGGGPNTGELFF.

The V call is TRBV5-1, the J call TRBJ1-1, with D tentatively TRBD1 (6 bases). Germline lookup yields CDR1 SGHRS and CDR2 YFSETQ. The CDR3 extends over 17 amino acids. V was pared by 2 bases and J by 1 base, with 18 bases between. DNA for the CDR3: TGCGCCAGCAGCTTTGGACAGACTACTGCAAAGAACACTGAAGCTTTCTTT. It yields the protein CASSFGQTTAKNTEAFF.

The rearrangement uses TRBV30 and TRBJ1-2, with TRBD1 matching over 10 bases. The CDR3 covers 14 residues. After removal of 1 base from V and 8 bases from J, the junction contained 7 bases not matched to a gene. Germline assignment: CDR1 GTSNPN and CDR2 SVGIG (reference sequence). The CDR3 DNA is TGTGCCTGGAGTGCGGGGACAGGGGATTTGGGCTACACCTTC. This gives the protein CAWSAGTGDLGYTF. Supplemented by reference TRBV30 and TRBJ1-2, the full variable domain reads SQTIHQWPATLVQPVGSPLSLECTVEGTSNPNLYWYRQAAGRGLQLLFYSVGIGQISSEVPQNLSASRPQDRQFILSSKKLLLSDSGFYLCAWSAGTGDLGYTFGSGTRLTVV.

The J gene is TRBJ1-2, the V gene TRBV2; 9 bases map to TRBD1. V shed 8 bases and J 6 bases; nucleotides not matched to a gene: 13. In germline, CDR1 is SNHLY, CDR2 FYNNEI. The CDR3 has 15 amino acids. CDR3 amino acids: CASREGQGPTDGYTF. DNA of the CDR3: TGTGCCAGCCGAGAGGGACAGGGCCCTACCGATGGCTACACCTTC.

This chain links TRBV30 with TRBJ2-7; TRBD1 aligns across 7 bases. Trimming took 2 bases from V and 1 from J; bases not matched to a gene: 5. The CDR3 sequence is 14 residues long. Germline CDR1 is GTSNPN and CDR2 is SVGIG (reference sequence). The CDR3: CAWSPQGSSYEQYF. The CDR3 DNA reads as TGTGCCTGGAGTCCACAGGGGAGTTCCTACGAGCAGTACTTC. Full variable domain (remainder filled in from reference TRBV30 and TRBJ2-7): SQTIHQWPATLVQPVGSPLSLECTVEGTSNPNLYWYRQAAGRGLQLLFYSVGIGQISSEVPQNLSASRPQDRQFILSSKKLLLSDSGFYLCAWSPQGSSYEQYFGPGTRLTVT.

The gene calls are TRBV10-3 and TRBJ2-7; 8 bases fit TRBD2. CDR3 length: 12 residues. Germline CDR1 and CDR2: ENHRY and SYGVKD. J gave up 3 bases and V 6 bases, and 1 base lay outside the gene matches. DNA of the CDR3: TGTGCCATCAGCGGGGGGGTCTACGAGCAGTACTTC. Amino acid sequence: CAISGGVYEQYF.

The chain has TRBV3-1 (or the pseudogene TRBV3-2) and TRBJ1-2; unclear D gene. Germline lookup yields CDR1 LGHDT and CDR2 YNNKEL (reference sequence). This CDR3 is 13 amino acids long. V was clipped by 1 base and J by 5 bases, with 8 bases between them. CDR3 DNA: TGTGCCAGCAGCCAAGTCCCGGTGTATGGCTACACCTTC. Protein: CASSQVPVYGYTF.

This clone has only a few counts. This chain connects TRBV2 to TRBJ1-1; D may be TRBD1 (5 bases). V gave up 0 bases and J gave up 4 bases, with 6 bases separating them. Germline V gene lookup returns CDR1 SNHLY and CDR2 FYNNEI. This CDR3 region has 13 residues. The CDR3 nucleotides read TGTGCCAGCAGTGAAGCCCAGGGCACTGAAGCTTTCTTT. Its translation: CASSEAQGTEAFF. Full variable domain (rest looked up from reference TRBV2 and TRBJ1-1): EPEVTQTPSHQVTQMGQEVILRCVPISNHLYFYWYRQILGQKVEFLVSFYNNEISEKSEIFDDQFSVERPDGSNFTLKIRSTKLEDSAMYFCASSEAQGTEAFFGQGTRLTVV.

In nucleotides, the CDR3 is TGTGCCAGCAGTTTTGCCAGGGCGGGGTATAGCAATCAGCCCCAGCATTTT. Translating it yields CASSFARAGYSNQPQHF. The chain employs TRBV28 and TRBJ1-5, with a tentative D call TRBD1 (5 bases). Trimming took off 3 bases at V and 0 bases at J, with 15 bases between the two ends. The CDR3 sequence is 17 residues long. Germline V gene data show CDR1 as MDHEN and CDR2 as SYDVKM.

CDR3 residues: CASSSEGRWTEAFF. The CDR3 DNA sequence: TGTGCCAGCAGTTCGGAGGGGAGGTGGACTGAAGCTTTCTTT. This rearrangement joins TRBV6-5 to TRBJ1-1, with D possibly TRBD1 on 5 matching bases. The CDR3 runs 14 residues. Germline V gene sequence: CDR1 MNHEY, CDR2 SVGAGI. V shed 4 bases and J shed 5 bases, with 14 bases lying between them.

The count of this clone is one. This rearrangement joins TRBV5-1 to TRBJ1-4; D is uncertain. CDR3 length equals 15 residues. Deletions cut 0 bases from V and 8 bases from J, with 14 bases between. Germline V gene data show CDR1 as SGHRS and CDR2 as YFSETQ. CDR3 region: CASSLVGSSGEKLFF. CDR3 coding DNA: TGCGCCAGCAGCTTGGTCGGTAGCAGCGGCGAAAAACTGTTTTTT.

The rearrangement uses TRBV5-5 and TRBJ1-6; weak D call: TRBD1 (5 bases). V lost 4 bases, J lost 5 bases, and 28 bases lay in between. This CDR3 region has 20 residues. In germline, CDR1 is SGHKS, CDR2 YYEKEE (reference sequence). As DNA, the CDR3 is TGTGCCAGCAGCCCCTACTTGTCGGGTACAGGATTTGTCAATAATTCACCCCTCCACTTT. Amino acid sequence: CASSPYLSGTGFVNNSPLHF.